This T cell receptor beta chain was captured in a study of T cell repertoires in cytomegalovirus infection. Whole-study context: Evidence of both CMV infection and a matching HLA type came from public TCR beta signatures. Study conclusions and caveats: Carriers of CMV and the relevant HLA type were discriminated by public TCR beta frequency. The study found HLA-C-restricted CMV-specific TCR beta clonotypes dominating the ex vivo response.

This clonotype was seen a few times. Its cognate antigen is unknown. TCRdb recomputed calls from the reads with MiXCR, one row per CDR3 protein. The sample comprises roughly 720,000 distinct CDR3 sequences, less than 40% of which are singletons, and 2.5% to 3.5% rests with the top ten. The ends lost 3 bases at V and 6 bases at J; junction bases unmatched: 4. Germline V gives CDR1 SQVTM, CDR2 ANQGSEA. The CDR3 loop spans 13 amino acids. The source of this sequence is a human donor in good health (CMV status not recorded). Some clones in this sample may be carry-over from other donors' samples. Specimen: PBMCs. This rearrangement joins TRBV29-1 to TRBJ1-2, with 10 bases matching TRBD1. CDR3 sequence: CSVDAGQGDGYTF. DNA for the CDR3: TGCAGCGTTGATGCAGGACAGGGGGATGGCTACACCTTC.